This TCR beta chain was captured in a study of T cells after yellow fever vaccination. The V gene's germline CDR1 is SGHDN and CDR2 FVKESK. The CDR3 has 14 residues. V was trimmed by 3 bases and J by 0 bases, leaving 8 bases between them. TCRdb recomputed calls from the 5' RACE reads with MiXCR, one row per CDR3 protein. The table has some 670,000 distinct CDR3 sequences, roughly an eighth seen once. The chain recombines TRBV14 with TRBJ1-1; D unresolved. This specimen was PBMCs, taken on the day of the yellow fever booster vaccination. The TCR was taken from a man aged 30 to 39 who received the YFV17D yellow fever vaccine. The CDR3 here is CASSQVGLNTEAFF. DNA of the CDR3: TGTGCCAGCAGCCAGGTCGGGCTGAACACTGAAGCTTTCTTT.